Given below is one TCR beta chain in context. This specimen belongs to a study of OX40 agonist ivuxolimab in advanced cancers. TCRdb keeps only in-frame clones here, not all; method: immunoSEQ multiplex PCR. The sample includes tens of thousands of clones, roughly 90% of them seen just once. The CDR3 contains 12 residues. The germline gives CDR1 SGHTA, CDR2 FQGNSA. Between the trimmed V and J ends, which lost 3 bases and 7 bases, there was a span of 9 bases. This TCR was recovered from an adult with an advanced solid tumor such as melanoma, head and neck, liver or kidney cancer. The input for sequencing was CD4+ or CD8+ T cells sorted from blood, taken in a trial of the OX40 agonist ivuxolimab. The chain joins TRBV7-2 to TRBJ1-2; no reliable D call. CDR3 coding DNA: TGTGCCAGCAGCTTTCTTGAGGGTGGCTACACCTTC. Encoded protein: CASSFLEGGYTF.